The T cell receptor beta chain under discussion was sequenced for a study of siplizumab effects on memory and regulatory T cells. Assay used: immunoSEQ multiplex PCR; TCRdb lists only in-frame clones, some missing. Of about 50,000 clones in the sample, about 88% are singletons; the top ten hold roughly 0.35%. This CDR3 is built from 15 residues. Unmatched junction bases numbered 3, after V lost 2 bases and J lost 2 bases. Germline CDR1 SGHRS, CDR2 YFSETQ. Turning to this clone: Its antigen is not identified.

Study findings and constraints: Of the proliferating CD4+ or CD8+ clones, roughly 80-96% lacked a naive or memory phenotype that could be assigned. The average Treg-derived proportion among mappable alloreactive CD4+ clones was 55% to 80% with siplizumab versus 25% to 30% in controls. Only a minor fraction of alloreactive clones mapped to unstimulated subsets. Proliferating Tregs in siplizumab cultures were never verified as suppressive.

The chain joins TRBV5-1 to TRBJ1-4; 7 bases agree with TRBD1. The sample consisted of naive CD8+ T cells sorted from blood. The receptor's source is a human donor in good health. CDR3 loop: CASSFDRDTNEKLFF. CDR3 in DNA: TGCGCCAGCAGCTTCGACAGGGACACTAATGAAAAACTGTTTTTT.